Below are 7 T cell receptor beta chains sequenced from a single sample in a study of beta chain features in type 1 diabetes (dated by TCRdb to between 2018 and 2020). Receptor libraries were prepared by the immunoSEQ multiplex PCR assay. The entire isolated RNA was reverse transcribed using the High Capacity cDNA Reverse Transcription Kit, and thus expressed TCRB transcripts were sequenced. TCRdb limited this immuneACCESS table to in-frame rearrangements with V and J called. A share of clones is missing; checked studies link under half to unresolved V genes, and the rest is unexplained. For this sample there are about 900,000 clones; about 17% appear just once. Clones ranked in the top ten supply about 0.025% of the sample. The sequencing sample was made of naive CD4+ T cells from blood. Explained via the paper, the cell subset or site label denotes: true naive CD4+ T cells. These receptors were obtained from a woman aged 18-35 years in good health.

This clone came up a few times. V gene TRBV18 combines with J gene TRBJ1-4; D is uncertain. Germline V lookup: CDR1 KGHSH, CDR2 LQKENI. The CDR3 loop spans 13 amino acids. The ends were cut back, 3 bases at V and 8 bases at J, with 10 bases in the middle. The CDR3 region is CASSPASWEKLFF. Written as DNA, the CDR3 is TGTGCCAGCTCACCCGCGTCATGGGAAAAACTGTTTTTT.

The rearrangement links TRBV10-3 to TRBJ2-6; D possibly corresponds to TRBD2 (5 bases). The CDR3 loop spans 17 amino acids. V was clipped by 0 bases and J by 0 bases, with 9 bases between them. Germline lookup yields CDR1 ENHRY and CDR2 SYGVKD. Here the CDR3 DNA reads TGTGCCATCAGTGAGTCGAGTGCGGGCTCTGGGGCCAACGTCCTGACTTTC. Amino acid sequence: CAISESSAGSGANVLTF.

V and J are TRBV11-2 and TRBJ2-7; D possibly corresponds to TRBD2 (6 bases). V dropped 5 bases and J dropped 2 bases, with 13 bases sitting between them. The germline gives CDR1 SGHAT, CDR2 FQNNGV. The CDR3 has 14 amino acids. The CDR3 DNA follows: TGTGCCAGCAGCCCGGGGACTTCTCCCTACGAGCAGTACTTC. Protein product: CASSPGTSPYEQYF.

There are a few counts of this clone. CDR3 loop: CASSSGVPSYEQYF. The CDR3 bases are TGTGCCAGCAGTTCAGGGGTCCCCTCCTACGAGCAGTACTTC. V usage is TRBV9 and J usage is TRBJ2-7; D might be TRBD1 (6 bases). Germline assignment: CDR1 SGDLS and CDR2 YYNGEE. This CDR3 has 14 amino acids. Trimming removed 5 bases at V and 0 bases at J, with 12 bases between.

The gene calls are TRBV7-6 and TRBJ2-1, with 11 bases that match TRBD2. The germline V gene encodes CDR1 SGHVS and CDR2 FNYEAQ. The V segment lost 5 bases and the J segment 4 bases; nucleotides outside the gene matches: 7. The CDR3 runs to 16 residues. For the CDR3, the DNA is TGTGCCAGCAGCATCCGACTAGCGGGGACATACAATGAGCAGTTCTTC. It codes for CASSIRLAGTYNEQFF.

The V call is TRBV7-9, the J call TRBJ2-5; a possible D gene is TRBD1 (5 bases). The V end lost 6 bases, the J end lost 0 bases, and 14 bases lay between the germline ends. Germline lookup yields CDR1 SEHNR and CDR2 FQNEAQ (reference sequence). This CDR3 region has 15 residues. The CDR3 region is CASSSAAGHQETQYF. DNA for the CDR3: TGTGCCAGCAGTAGTGCGGCAGGGCACCAAGAGACCCAGTACTTC.

The gene calls are TRBV28 and TRBJ2-1, with D perhaps matching TRBD2 (6 bases). The V gene lost 3 bases and the J gene lost 1 base, with 7 bases spanning the gap. Germline CDR1 MDHEN, CDR2 SYDVKM. The CDR3 is 14 residues long. The CDR3 DNA sequence: TGTGCCAGCAGTTTCCGGGAGTCCTACAATGAGCAGTTCTTC. Translating gives CASSFRESYNEQFF.